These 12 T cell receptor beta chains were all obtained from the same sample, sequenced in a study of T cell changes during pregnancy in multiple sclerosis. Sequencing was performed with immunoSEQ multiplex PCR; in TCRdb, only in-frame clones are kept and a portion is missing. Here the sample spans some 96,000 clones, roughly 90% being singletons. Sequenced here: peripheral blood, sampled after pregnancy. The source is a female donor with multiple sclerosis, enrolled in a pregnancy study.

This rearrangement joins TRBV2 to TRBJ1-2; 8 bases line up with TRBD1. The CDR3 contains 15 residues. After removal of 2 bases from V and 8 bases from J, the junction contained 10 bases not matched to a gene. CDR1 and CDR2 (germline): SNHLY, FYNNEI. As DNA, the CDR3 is TGTGCCAGCAGTGAACCACAGGGGGTGGTCTGGGGCTACACCTTC. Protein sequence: CASSEPQGVVWGYTF.

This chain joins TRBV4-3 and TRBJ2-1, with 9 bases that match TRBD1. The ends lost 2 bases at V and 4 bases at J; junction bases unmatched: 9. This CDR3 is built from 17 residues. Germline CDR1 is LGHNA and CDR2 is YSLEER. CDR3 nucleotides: TGCGCCAGCAGCCAAAAAAGGGGGACAGGGCCTTACAATGAGCAGTTCTTC. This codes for CASSQKRGTGPYNEQFF.

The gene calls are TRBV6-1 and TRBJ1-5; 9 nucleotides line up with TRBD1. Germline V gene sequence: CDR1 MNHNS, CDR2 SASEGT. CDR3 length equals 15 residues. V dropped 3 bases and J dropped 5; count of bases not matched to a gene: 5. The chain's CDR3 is CASSEVGQGYQPQHF. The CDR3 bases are TGTGCCAGCAGTGAGGTGGGACAGGGCTATCAGCCCCAGCATTTT.

As DNA, the CDR3 is TGTGCCTGGAGCCGTGGGCGGGTATACTATGGCTACACCTTC. This translates into CAWSRGRVYYGYTF. The chain employs TRBV30 and TRBJ1-2; D is unresolved. Germline lookup yields CDR1 GTSNPN and CDR2 SVGIG (reference sequence). Between the trimmed V and J ends, which lost 3 bases and 3 bases, there was a span of 14 bases. This CDR3 is built from 14 residues.

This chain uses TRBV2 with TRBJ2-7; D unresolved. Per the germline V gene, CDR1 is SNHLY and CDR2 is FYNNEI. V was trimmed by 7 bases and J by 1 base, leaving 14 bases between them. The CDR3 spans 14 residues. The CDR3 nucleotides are TGTGCCAGCACCTACAGCTACCTTTCCTACGAGCAGTACTTC. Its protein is CASTYSYLSYEQYF.

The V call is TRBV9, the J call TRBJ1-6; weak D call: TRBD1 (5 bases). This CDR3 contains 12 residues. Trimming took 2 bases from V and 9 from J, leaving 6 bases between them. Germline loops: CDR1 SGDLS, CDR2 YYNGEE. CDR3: CASSVDSSPLHF. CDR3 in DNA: TGTGCCAGCAGCGTTGACAGTTCACCCCTCCACTTT. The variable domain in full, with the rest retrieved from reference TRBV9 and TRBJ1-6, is DSGVTQTPKHLITATGQRVTLRCSPRSGDLSVYWYQQSLDQGLQFLIQYYNGEERAKGNILERFSAQQFPDLHSELNLSSLELGDSALYFCASSVDSSPLHFGNGTRLTVT.

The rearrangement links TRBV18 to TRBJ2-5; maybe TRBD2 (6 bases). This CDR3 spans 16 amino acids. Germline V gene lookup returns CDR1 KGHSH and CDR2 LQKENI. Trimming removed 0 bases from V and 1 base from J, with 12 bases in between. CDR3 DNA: TGTGCCAGCTCACCACCGTCGGAGGGACGCCAAGAGACCCAGTACTTC. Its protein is CASSPPSEGRQETQYF.

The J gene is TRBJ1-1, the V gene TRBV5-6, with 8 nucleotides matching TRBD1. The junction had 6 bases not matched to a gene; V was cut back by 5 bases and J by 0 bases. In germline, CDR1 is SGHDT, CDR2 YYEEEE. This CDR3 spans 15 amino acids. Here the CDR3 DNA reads TGTGCCAGCAGTGACAGGGGAACTATGAACACTGAAGCTTTCTTT. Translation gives CASSDRGTMNTEAFF.

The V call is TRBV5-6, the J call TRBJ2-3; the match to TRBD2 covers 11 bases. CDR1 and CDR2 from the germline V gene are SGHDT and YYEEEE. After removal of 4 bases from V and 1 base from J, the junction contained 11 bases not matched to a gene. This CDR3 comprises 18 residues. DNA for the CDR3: TGTGCCAGCAGCGTACTAGCGGGAGTTCCCCTTGGCACAGATACGCAGTATTTT. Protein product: CASSVLAGVPLGTDTQYF.

The CDR3 sequence: CASSSAERISPLHF. In DNA, the CDR3 is TGTGCCAGCAGTTCAGCAGAGAGGATTTCACCCCTCCACTTT. The rearrangement uses TRBV28 and TRBJ1-6; D ambiguous. This CDR3 contains 14 residues. V shed 4 bases and J shed 9 bases, with 13 bases lying between them. Germline V gene sequence: CDR1 MDHEN, CDR2 SYDVKM.

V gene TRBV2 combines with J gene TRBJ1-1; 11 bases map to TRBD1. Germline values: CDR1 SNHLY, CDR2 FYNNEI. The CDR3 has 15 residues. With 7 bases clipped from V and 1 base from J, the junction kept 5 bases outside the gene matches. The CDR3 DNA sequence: TGTGCCAGCAAAGGGACAGGGGGACGGAACACTGAAGCTTTCTTT. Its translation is CASKGTGGRNTEAFF.

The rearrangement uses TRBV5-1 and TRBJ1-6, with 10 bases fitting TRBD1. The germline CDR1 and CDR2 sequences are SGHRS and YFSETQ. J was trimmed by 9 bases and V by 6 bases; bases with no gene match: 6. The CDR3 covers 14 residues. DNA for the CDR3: TGCGCCAGCAACCCCGGACAGGGGGGTTCACCCCTCCACTTT. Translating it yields CASNPGQGGSPLHF.